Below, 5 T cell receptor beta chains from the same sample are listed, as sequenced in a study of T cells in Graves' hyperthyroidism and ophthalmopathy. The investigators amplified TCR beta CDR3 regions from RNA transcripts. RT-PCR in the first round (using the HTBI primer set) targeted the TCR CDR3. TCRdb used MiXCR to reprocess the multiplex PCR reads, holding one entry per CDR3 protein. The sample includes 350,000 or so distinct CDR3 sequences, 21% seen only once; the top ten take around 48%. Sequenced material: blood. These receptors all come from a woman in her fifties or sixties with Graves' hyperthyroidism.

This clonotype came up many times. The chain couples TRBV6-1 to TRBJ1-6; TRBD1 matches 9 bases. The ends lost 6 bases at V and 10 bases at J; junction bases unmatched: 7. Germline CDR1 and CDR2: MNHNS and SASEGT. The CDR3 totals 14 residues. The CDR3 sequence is CASSRTGVGSPLHF. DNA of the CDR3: TGTGCCAGCAGCCGGACAGGGGTTGGATCACCCCTCCACTTT.

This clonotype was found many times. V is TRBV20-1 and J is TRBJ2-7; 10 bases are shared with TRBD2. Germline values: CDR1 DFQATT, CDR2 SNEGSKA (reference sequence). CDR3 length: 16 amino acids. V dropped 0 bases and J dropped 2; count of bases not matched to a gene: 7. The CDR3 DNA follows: TGCAGTGCTAGAGATAATGAGCGGGGGGGAACCTACGAGCAGTACTTC. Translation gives CSARDNERGGTYEQYF.

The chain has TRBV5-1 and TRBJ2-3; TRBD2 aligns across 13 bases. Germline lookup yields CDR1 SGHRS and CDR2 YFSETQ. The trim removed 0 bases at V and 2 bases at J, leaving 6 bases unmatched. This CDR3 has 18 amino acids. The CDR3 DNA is TGCGCCAGCAGCTTGGTTGGGGGGACTAGCGGGGCCACAGATACGCAGTATTTT. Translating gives CASSLVGGTSGATDTQYF.

CDR3 bases: TGCGCCAGCAGCTTGGTTGGGGCCCCGAACACTGAAGCTTTCTTT. Protein: CASSLVGAPNTEAFF. The chain couples TRBV5-1 to TRBJ1-1, with D tentatively TRBD1 (5 bases). Trimming removed 0 bases from V and 1 base from J, with 10 bases in between. The CDR3 contains 15 residues. Germline V gene sequence: CDR1 SGHRS, CDR2 YFSETQ.

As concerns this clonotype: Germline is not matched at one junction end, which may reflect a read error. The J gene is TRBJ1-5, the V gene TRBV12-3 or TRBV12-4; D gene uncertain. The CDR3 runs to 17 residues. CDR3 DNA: TGCGCCAGCAGCCAATCCCCCTCGACCGGTGCTTTAGAGCCCCAGCATTTT. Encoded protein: CASSQSPSTGALEPQHF.